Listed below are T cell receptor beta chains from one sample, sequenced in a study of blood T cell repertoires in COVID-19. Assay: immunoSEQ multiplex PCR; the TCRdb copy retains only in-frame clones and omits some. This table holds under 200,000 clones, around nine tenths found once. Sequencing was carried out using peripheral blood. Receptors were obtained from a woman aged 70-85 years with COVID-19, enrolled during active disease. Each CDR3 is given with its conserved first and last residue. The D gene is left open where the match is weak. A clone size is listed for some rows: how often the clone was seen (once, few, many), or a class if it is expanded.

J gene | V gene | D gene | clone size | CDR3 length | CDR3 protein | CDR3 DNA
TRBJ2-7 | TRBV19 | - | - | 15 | CASSISAGMIYEQYF | TGTGCCAGTAGTATTTCCGCGGGAATGATCTACGAGCAGTACTTC
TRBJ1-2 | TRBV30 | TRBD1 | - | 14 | CAWRETGRYYGYTF | TGTGCCTGGAGGGAGACAGGGAGGTACTATGGCTACACCTTC
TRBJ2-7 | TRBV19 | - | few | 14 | CASSIDGTWYEQYF | TGTGCCAGTAGTATAGATGGGACATGGTACGAGCAGTACTTC
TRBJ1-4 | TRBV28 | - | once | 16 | CASSPQSTGKDEKLFF | TGTGCCAGCAGCCCTCAGAGTACGGGGAAGGATGAAAAACTGTTTTTT
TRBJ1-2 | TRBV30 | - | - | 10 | CAWAGNGYTF | TGTGCCTGGGCGGGGAATGGCTACACCTTC
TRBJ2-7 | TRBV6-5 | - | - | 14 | CASRPQGLSYEQYF | TGTGCCAGCAGACCTCAGGGTTTATCCTACGAGCAGTACTTC
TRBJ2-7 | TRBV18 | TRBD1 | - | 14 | CASSPFTGGSEQYF | TGTGCCAGCTCACCGTTTACAGGGGGATCCGAGCAGTACTTC
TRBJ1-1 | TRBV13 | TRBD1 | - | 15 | CASSYSPQGYTEAFF | TGTGCCAGCAGTTATAGCCCACAGGGGTACACTGAAGCTTTCTTT
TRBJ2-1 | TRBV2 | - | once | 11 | CASGLSNEQFF | TGTGCCAGCGGGCTGAGCAATGAGCAGTTCTTC
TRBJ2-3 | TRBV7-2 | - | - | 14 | CASSLGAATDTQYF | TGTGCCAGCAGCTTAGGGGCAGCCACAGATACGCAGTATTTT
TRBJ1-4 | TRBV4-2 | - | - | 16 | CASSPKLQATNEKLFF | TGTGCCAGCAGCCCCAAATTACAGGCAACTAATGAAAAACTGTTTTTT
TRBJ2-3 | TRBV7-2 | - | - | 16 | CASSLGGRGDTDTQYF | TGTGCCAGCAGCTTAGGTGGCAGGGGAGACACAGATACGCAGTATTTT
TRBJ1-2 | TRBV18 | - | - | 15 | CASSPPAGRDFGYTF | TGTGCCAGCTCACCACCGGCGGGGAGGGACTTTGGCTACACCTTC
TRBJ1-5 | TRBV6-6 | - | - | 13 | CASSYSDGGAQHF | TGTGCCAGCAGTTACTCAGATGGGGGGGCCCAGCATTTT
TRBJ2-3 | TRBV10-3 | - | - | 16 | CAISEMRGPSTDTQYF | TGTGCCATCAGTGAGATGCGGGGCCCCAGCACAGATACGCAGTATTTT
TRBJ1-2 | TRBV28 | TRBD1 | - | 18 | CATLDLRTGATVNYGYTF | TGTGCCACCCTGGACTTAAGGACAGGGGCCACCGTTAACTATGGCTACACCTTC